Following are 8 T cell receptor beta chains from one sample sequenced in a study of blood T cells in healthy people across ages. Combining a sample-barcoded 5' primer with a J-beta primer mix, a second PCR ran for about 7 to 11 cycles. MiXCR was run by TCRdb on the 5' RACE reads, yielding one entry per CDR3 protein. Of around 940,000 distinct CDR3 sequences listed, around 54% were seen once; the top ten hold 20% to 25%. Sequencing input: blood. The receptors stem from a woman aged 55 to 70 in good health.

Only a few counts were recorded for this clonotype. V gene TRBV19 combines with J gene TRBJ1-2, with 9 bases matching TRBD1. The CDR3 sequence is 12 residues long. The V segment lost 9 bases and the J segment 6 bases; nucleotides outside the gene matches: 5. CDR1 is LNHDA and CDR2 is SQIVND in the germline V gene (reference sequence). Written as DNA, the CDR3 is TGTGCCAGCCGGGACAGGGTACATGGCTACACCTTC. Encoded protein: CASRDRVHGYTF.

The chain is built from TRBV4-2 and TRBJ2-3; 7 nucleotides align to TRBD2. There are 18 residues in the CDR3. The J segment lost 3 bases and the V segment lost 3 bases, leaving 15 bases of the junction unmatched. Per germline, CDR1 LGHNA and CDR2 YNFKEQ. The CDR3 spells CASSQRVGAGVETDTQYF. In DNA form, the CDR3 reads TGTGCCAGCAGCCAGAGGGTAGGGGCGGGAGTAGAAACAGATACGCAGTATTTT.

The rearrangement links TRBV18 to TRBJ2-7, with D perhaps matching TRBD2 (5 bases). The CDR3 is made up of 15 amino acids. Between the trimmed V and J ends, which lost 6 bases and 7 bases, there was a span of 22 bases. Germline values: CDR1 KGHSH, CDR2 LQKENI. The CDR3 sequence is CASSPLAPGSGEQYF. As DNA, the CDR3 is TGTGCCAGCTCCCCCTTGGCGCCTGGGAGTGGGGAGCAGTACTTC.

The chain carries TRBV2 and TRBJ2-2, with TRBD2 as a possible D gene (5 bases). The germline V gene has CDR1 SNHLY and CDR2 FYNNEI. There are 13 residues in the CDR3. DNA for the CDR3: TGTGCTACCGCGAGGGAGAACACCGGGGAGCTGTTTTTT. It translates to CATARENTGELFF. The full variable domain, its missing parts supplied by reference TRBV2 and TRBJ2-2, is EPEVTQTPSHQVTQMGQEVILRCVPISNHLYFYWYRQILGQKVEFLVSFYNNEISEKSEIFDDQFSVERPDGSNFTLKIRSTKLEDSAMYFCATARENTGELFFGEGSRLTVL.

The rearrangement joins TRBV7-9 to TRBJ2-1, with D maybe TRBD1 (6 bases). CDR1 SEHNR and CDR2 FQNEAQ come from the germline V gene (reference sequence). This CDR3 contains 14 residues. V was cut by 5 bases and J by 2 bases, with 10 bases left in between. The chain's CDR3 is CASSLRTAYNEQFF. CDR3 coding DNA: TGTGCCAGCAGCCTCCGGACAGCCTACAATGAGCAGTTCTTC.

The rearrangement links TRBV6-5 to TRBJ2-2; D remains unclear. The CDR3 consists of 13 residues. Trimming took 2 bases from V and 6 from J, leaving 7 bases between them. Germline CDR1 reads MNHEY; CDR2 reads SVGAGI. The CDR3 coding sequence is TGTGCCAGCAGTTACGGCCAGTCCGGGGAGCTGTTTTTT. Amino acids: CASSYGQSGELFF.

The genes are TRBV10-3 and TRBJ1-2; D unresolved. CDR1 and CDR2 from the germline V gene are ENHRY and SYGVKD. The CDR3 length is 12 residues. The germline V and J ends were trimmed by 3 bases and 5 bases, with 7 bases remaining between them. CDR3 residues: CAISDDGYGYTF. The DNA for the CDR3 is TGTGCCATCAGTGACGACGGGTATGGCTACACCTTC.

The chain uses TRBV29-1 and TRBJ2-1, with 12 bases fitting TRBD2. The germline gives CDR1 SQVTM, CDR2 ANQGSEA. V lost 8 bases, J lost 10 bases, and 9 bases stayed unmatched. The CDR3 spans 13 residues. The CDR3 DNA follows: TGCAGCACCGGACTAGCGGGAAGGGGAGAGCAGTTCTTC. The encoded protein is CSTGLAGRGEQFF.